Detailed here is one T cell receptor beta chain. The target antigen is unknown. Per germline, CDR1 SQVTM and CDR2 ANQGSEA. Trimming took 2 bases from V and 3 from J, leaving 16 bases between them. The length of the CDR3 is 16 residues. The sample is drawn from a study of CD8 T cells in Susac syndrome. Study-wide findings and caveats: The authors acknowledged that the study's TCR sequencing and HLA analysis involved relatively few individuals.

RNA, at about 0.45 to 1 ug, was reverse transcribed with random hexamers. TCRdb reanalysed the immunoSEQ multiplex PCR reads using MiXCR and keeps one entry per CDR3 protein. The sample carries about 120,000 distinct CDR3 sequences, 85% to 95% recorded once. The source material was CD8+ T cells from PBMCs. The source is a human donor in good health. This sequence joins TRBV29-1 and TRBJ2-2; weak D call: TRBD1 (6 bases). This CDR3 is CSVEHLQGGDTGELFF. The CDR3 DNA is TGCAGCGTTGAACACTTACAGGGCGGCGACACCGGGGAGCTGTTTTTT.